The present T cell receptor (beta chain) was sequenced within a study of blood T cell repertoires in COVID-19. About the research overall: Material from acute and convalescent COVID-19 was sourced from the United States, Italy and Spain.

Source study methods: Researchers report that nucleated cell counts were estimated from reference gene primer amplification. Assay: immunoSEQ multiplex PCR; the TCRdb copy retains only in-frame clones and omits some. The V and J calls and clone size come from that table; D and trimming were worked out from the DNA. The sample lists 210,000 or so clones, under 90% occurring once. Germline trimming cut 6 bases from V and 4 bases from J; bases unmatched to any gene: 3. Germline assignment: CDR1 MDHEN and CDR2 SYDVKM. CDR3 size: 12 residues. The cohort comprised adults aged about 18 to 100 years residing in 20 to 25 US areas. Allocation to cohorts depended on clinical history reported by the participants.

Material for sequencing was PBMCs or T cells enriched from blood (not recorded which). The sequence came from a woman aged 50 to 60 with acute COVID-19. J is TRBJ2-7 and V is TRBV28; 7 nucleotides align to TRBD1. The CDR3 protein is CASRSTGYEQYF. The CDR3 region has the DNA TGTGCCAGCAGATCGACAGGGTACGAGCAGTACTTC.